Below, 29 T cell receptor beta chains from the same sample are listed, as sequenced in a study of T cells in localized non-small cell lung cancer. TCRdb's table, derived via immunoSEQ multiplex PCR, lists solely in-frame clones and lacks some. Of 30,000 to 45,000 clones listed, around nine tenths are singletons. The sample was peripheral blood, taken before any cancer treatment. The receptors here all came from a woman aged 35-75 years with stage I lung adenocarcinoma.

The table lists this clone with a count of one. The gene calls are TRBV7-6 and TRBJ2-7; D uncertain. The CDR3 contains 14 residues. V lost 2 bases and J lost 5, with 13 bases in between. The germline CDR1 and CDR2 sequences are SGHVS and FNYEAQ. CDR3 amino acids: CASSLSGGVHEQYF. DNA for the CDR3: TGTGCCAGCAGCTTAAGTGGTGGGGTCCACGAGCAGTACTTC.

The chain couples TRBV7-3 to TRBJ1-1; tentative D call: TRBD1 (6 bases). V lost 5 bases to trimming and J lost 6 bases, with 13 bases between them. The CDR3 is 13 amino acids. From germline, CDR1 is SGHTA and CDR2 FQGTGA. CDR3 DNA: TGTGCCAGCAGCACTTTTACAGGGTCTGAAGCTTTCTTT. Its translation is CASSTFTGSEAFF.

In DNA form, the CDR3 reads TGTGCCAGCAGCGCACGACAGGGGGCGTGGGAGACCCAGTACTTC. Protein product: CASSARQGAWETQYF. The chain has TRBV9 and TRBJ2-5, with TRBD1 matching over 10 bases. Trimming at V came to 3 bases and at J to 5 bases, leaving 7 bases not matched to a gene. Per the germline V gene, CDR1 is SGDLS and CDR2 is YYNGEE. The CDR3 runs 15 residues.

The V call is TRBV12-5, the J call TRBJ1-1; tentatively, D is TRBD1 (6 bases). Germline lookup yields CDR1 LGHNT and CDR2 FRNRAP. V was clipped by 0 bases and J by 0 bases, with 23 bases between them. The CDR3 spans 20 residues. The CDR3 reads CASGLVLGGHSTWLNTEAFF. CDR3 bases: TGTGCTAGTGGTTTGGTACTGGGGGGACACAGTACTTGGTTGAACACTGAAGCTTTCTTT.

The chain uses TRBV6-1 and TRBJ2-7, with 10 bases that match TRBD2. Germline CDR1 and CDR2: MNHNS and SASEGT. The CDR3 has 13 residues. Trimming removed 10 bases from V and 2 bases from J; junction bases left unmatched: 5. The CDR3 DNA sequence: TGTGCCACCGGGACTAGCGAACCCTACGAGCAGTACTTC. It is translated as CATGTSEPYEQYF.

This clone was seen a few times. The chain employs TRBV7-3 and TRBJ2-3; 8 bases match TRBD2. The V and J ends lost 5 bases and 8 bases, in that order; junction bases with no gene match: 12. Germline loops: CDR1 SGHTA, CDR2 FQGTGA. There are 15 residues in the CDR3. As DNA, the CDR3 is TGTGCCAGCAGCCTGGGGCGGGGGGACCTAGTTACGCAGTATTTT. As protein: CASSLGRGDLVTQYF.

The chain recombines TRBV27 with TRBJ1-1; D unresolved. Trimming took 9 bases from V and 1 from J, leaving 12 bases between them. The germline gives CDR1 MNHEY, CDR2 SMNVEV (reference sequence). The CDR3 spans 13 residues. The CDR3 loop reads CARQPRGNTEAFF. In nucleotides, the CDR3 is TGTGCCAGACAGCCCCGGGGGAACACTGAAGCTTTCTTT.

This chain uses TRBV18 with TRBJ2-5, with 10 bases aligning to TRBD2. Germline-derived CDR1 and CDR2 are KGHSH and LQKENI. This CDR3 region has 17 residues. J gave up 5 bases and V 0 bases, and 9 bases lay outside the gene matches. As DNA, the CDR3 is TGTGCCAGCTCACCACCGTGGGAGCGGGGGGGCGTGGAGACCCAGTACTTC. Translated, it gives CASSPPWERGGVETQYF.

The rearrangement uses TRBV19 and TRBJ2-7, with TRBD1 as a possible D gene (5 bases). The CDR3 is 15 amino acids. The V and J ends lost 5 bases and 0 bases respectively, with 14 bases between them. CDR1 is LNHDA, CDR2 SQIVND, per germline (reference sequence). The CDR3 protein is CASSLGWGFSYEQYF. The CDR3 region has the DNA TGTGCCAGTAGTTTGGGCTGGGGCTTCTCCTACGAGCAGTACTTC.

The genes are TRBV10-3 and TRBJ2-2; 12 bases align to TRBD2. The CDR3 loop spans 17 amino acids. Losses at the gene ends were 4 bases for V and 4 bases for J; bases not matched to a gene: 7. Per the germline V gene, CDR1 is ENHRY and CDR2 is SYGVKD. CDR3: CAISVTSGGRSTGELFF. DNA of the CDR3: TGTGCCATCAGTGTGACTAGCGGGGGCCGGAGCACCGGGGAGCTGTTTTTT.

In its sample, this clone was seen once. CDR3 in amino acids: CASSDRGRAYGYTF. The CDR3 DNA sequence: TGTGCCAGCAGTGATCGAGGCAGGGCCTATGGCTACACCTTC. The chain joins TRBV6-1 to TRBJ1-2; weak D call: TRBD1 (5 bases). Trimming cost V 3 bases and J 4 bases, with 12 bases left between them. The CDR3 has 14 residues. Germline CDR1 reads MNHNS; CDR2 reads SASEGT.

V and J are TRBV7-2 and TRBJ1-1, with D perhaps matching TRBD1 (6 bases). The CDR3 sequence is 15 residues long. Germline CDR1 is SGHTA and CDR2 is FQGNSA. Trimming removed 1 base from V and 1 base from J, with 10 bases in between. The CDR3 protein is CASSLGGTRNTEAFF. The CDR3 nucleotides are TGTGCCAGCAGCTTAGGAGGGACACGGAACACTGAAGCTTTCTTT. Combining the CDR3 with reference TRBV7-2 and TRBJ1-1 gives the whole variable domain GAGVSQSPSNKVTEKGKDVELRCDPISGHTALYWYRQSLGQGLEFLIYFQGNSAPDKSGLPSDRFSAERTGGSVSTLTIQRTQQEDSAVYLCASSLGGTRNTEAFFGQGTRLTVV.

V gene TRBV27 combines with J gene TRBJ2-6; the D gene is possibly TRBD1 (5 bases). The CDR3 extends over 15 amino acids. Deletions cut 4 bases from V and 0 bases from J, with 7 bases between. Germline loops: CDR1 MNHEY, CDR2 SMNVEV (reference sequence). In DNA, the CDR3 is TGTGCCAGCAGTTGGGGCTCCTCTGGGGCCAACGTCCTGACTTTC. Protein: CASSWGSSGANVLTF.

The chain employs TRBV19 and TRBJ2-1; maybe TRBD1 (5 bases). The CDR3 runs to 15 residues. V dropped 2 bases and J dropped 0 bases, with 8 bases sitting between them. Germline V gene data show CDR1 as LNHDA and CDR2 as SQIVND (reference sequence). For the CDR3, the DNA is TGTGCCAGTAGTATAACAGGACACTCCTACAATGAGCAGTTCTTC. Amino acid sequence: CASSITGHSYNEQFF. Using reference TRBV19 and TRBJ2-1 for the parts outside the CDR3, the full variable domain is DGGITQSPKYLFRKEGQNVTLSCEQNLNHDAMYWYRQDPGQGLRLIYYSQIVNDFQKGDIAEGYSVSREKKESFPLTVTSAQKNPTAFYLCASSITGHSYNEQFFGPGTRLTVL.

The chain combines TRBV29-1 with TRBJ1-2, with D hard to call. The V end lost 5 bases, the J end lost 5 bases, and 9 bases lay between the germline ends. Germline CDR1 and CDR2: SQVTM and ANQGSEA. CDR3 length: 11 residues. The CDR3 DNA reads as TGCAGCGTTCGAATCGCTTATGGCTACACCTTC. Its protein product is CSVRIAYGYTF.

CDR3 sequence reads: CASSTGGAGQETQYF. The DNA for the CDR3 is TGTGCCAGCAGTACAGGGGGCGCTGGGCAAGAGACCCAGTACTTC. The gene calls are TRBV6-5 and TRBJ2-5; 9 positions match TRBD1. After removal of 5 bases from V and 2 bases from J, the junction contained 6 bases not matched to a gene. The CDR3 is made up of 15 amino acids. Germline CDR1 is MNHEY and CDR2 is SVGAGI.

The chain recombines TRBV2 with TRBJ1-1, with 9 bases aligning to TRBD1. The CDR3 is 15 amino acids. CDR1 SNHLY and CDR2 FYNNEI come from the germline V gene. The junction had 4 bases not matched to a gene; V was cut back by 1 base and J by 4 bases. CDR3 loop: CASSEVGTGLTEAFF. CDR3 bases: TGTGCCAGCAGTGAAGTAGGGACAGGGCTCACTGAAGCTTTCTTT.

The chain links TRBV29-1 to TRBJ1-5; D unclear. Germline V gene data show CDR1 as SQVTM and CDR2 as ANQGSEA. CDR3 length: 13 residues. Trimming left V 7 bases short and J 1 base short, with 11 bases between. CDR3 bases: TGCAGCGCCTCTCAGGAGAGCAATCAGCCCCAGCATTTT. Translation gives CSASQESNQPQHF.

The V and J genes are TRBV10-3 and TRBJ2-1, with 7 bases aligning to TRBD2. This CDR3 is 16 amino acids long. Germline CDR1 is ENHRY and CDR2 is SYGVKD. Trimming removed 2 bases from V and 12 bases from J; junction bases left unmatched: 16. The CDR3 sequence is CAISEPNGLGTGTQFF. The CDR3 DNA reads TGTGCCATCAGTGAGCCGAATGGACTAGGAACCGGGACGCAGTTCTTC.

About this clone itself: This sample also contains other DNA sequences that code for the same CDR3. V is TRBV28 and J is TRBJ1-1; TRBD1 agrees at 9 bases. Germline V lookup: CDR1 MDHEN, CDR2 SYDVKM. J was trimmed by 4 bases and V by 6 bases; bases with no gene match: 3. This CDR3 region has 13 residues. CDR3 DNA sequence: TGTGCCAGCAGCCGGGACAGGGTCACTGAAGCTTTCTTT. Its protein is CASSRDRVTEAFF.

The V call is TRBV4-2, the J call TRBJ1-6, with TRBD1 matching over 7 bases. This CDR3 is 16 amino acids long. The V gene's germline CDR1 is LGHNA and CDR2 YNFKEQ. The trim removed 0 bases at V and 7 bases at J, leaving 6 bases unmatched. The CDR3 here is CASSQETGVVNSPLHF. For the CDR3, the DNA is TGTGCCAGCAGCCAAGAAACAGGGGTTGTGAATTCACCCCTCCACTTT.

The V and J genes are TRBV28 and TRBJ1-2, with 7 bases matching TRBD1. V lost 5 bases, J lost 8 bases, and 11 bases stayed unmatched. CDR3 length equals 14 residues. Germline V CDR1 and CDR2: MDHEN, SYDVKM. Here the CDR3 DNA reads TGTGCCAGCAGTGAAGGGGGCTCGTCAAGGGGCTACACCTTC. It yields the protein CASSEGGSSRGYTF.

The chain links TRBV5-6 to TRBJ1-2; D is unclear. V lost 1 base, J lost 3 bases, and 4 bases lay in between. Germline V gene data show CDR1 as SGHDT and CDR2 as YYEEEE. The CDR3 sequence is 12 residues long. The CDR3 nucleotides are TGTGCCAGCAGCTTGAGGGACTATGGCTACACCTTC. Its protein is CASSLRDYGYTF.

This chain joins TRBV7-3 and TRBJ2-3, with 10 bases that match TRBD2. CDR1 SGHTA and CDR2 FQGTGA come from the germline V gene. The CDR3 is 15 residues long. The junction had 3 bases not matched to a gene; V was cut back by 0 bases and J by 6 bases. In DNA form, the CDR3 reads TGTGCCAGCAGCTTAACGAGTAGCGGGGGGGATACGCAGTATTTT. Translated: CASSLTSSGGDTQYF. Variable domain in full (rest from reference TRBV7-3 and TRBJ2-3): GAGVSQTPSNKVTEKGKYVELRCDPISGHTALYWYRQSLGQGPEFLIYFQGTGAADDSGLPNDRFFAVRPEGSVSTLKIQRTERGDSAVYLCASSLTSSGGDTQYFGPGTRLTVL.

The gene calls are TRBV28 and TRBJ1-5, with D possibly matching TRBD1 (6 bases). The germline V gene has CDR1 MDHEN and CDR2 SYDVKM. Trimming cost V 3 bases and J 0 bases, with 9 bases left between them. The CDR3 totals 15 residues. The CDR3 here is CASSFEGGSNQPQHF. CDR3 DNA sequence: TGTGCCAGCAGTTTCGAGGGGGGTAGCAATCAGCCCCAGCATTTT.

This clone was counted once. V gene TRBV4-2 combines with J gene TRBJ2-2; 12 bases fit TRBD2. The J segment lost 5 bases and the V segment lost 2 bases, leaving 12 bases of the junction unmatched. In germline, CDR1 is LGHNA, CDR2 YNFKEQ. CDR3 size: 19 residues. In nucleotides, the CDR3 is TGTGCCAGCAGCCAATCGTCTCTAGCGGGGGGGCGATATACCGGGGAGCTGTTTTTT. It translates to CASSQSSLAGGRYTGELFF.

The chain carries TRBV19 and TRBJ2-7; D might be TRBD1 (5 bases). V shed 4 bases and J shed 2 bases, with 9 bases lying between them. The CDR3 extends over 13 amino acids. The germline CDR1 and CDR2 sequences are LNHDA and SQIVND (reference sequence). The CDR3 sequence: CASSNRMAYEQYF. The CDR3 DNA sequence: TGTGCCAGTAGTAACAGGATGGCCTACGAGCAGTACTTC.

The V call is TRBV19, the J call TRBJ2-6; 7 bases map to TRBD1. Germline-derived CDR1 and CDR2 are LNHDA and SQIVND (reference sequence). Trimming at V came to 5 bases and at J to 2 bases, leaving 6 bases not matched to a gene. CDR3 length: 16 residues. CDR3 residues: CASSYPGGPGANVLTF. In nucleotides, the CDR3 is TGTGCCAGTAGTTACCCAGGGGGTCCTGGGGCCAACGTCCTGACTTTC.

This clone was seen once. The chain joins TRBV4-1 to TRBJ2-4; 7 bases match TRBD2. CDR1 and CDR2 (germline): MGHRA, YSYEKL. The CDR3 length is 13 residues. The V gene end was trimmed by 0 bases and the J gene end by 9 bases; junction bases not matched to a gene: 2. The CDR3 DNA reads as TGCGCCAGCAGCCAAGAGGGGGGGACCATTCAGTACTTC. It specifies CASSQEGGTIQYF.